The source of this T cell receptor (beta chain) is a study of T cell changes during pregnancy in multiple sclerosis. Libraries were prepared by immunoSEQ multiplex PCR; TCRdb keeps only in-frame clonotypes and omits some of them. The table records about 38,000 clones, 91% of them present only once. This CDR3 spans 14 amino acids. Germline values: CDR1 MNHEY, CDR2 SMNVEV (reference sequence). Trimming shortened V by 5 bases and J by 0 bases, and 8 bases separated the two germline ends. This clonotype originated in a female donor with multiple sclerosis, enrolled in a pregnancy study. The sequencing here drew on CD8+ T cells from peripheral blood mononuclear cells, taken after pregnancy. The V and J genes are TRBV27 and TRBJ2-1; D may be TRBD2 (5 bases). The CDR3 here is CASSHRDSYNEQFF. DNA for the CDR3: TGTGCCAGCAGTCACCGGGACTCCTACAATGAGCAGTTCTTC.